This T cell receptor beta chain emerged from a study of CD8+ T cells in alopecia areata. Treatment of the sample: oral pan-JAK inhibitor, 5-10 mg twice daily. This clone turned up a few times. Sequencing relied on a cDNA template that was reverse transcribed from extracted RNA. Generated by immunoSEQ multiplex PCR, the TCRdb table keeps only in-frame clones and is missing some. The data show over 95,000 clones, roughly 56% seen once. This CDR3 is 13 amino acids long. V was trimmed by 3 bases and J by 5 bases, leaving 10 bases between them. CDR1 is SGHTA, CDR2 FQGNSA, per germline. Specimen: CD4+ T cells sorted from blood, collected at week 24, from a patient treated with tofacitinib. The TCR comes from a human donor with alopecia areata. The chain combines TRBV7-2 with TRBJ1-1; D ambiguous. The CDR3 spells CASSFSGETEAFF. DNA of the CDR3: TGTGCCAGCAGCTTTAGCGGGGAGACTGAAGCTTTCTTT.